This entry is about one TCR beta chain. Its antigen is unknown. Including cysteine and phenylalanine, the CDR3 has 15 amino acids. A DNA sequence was not provided. From a lookup of the germline V gene (reference sequence), CDR1 and CDR2 are DFQATT and SNEGSKA. Preparation of the library involved 5' RACE. The input for every TCR library was 3,500 to 4,000 ng of total RNA. For each sample, cDNA was synthesized in eight separate reactions using SMARTScribe reverse transcriptase. During cDNA synthesis, template switching introduced unique molecular identifiers that contained a 6-nucleotide sample barcode. Amplification of TCRalpha and TCRbeta cDNA involved two nested PCRs of around 16 and 10 cycles, and each PCR was followed by bead purification. Before amplification, the cDNA was treated with uracil DNA-glycosylase and purified using the QIAquick PCR purification kit. In the second PCR, Illumina TruSeq-compatible adapters and sample-specific barcodes were added. TapeStation and Qubit were used to check library quality and concentration, and 4.5 to 6 ng of each library was pooled. Sequencing of the pooled libraries was done on an Illumina HiSeq2500 single-index Rapid Run using custom sequencing primers and 2 x 100 bp reads. The authors' analysis ran thus. MiGEC version 1.2.6 was used for UMI-based consensus assembly to correct PCR and sequencing errors. V(D)J alignment, clonotype assembly and CDR3 extraction were performed with MiXCR version 2.1.1. To normalise gene usage, clonotype sharing and MAIT/NKT TCR abundance, the top 1000, 10 000 and 20 000 clonotypes in each sample were analysed. Diversity was computed as the inverse Simpson index with the vegan R package after downsampling to 27 000 UMIs. Paired Mann-Whitney U tests were applied to discordant twin pairs, and Benjamini-Hochberg correction was used for multiple testing. After TCRdb reprocessed the reads, each CDR3 protein sequence was kept as one row, without DNA. The authors' filters were not applied to this entry. The sample table on file contains about 210,000 distinct CDR3 sequences. The ten largest clones represent roughly 1.5% of the sample.

These data come from a study of monozygotic twins with inflammatory bowel disease (dated by TCRdb to between 2017 and 2020). In the study overall: The full study comprised 28 monozygotic twin pairs: nine German pairs (four IBD-concordant, five IBD-discordant) and 19 IBD-discordant Danish pairs. Within discordant pairs, disease-associated traits were sought mainly by comparing IBD patients with their genetically identical healthy co-twins. Each individual had, on average, about 151 000 unique TCRalpha sequences and 181 000 unique TCRbeta sequences available for analysis.

From each donor, a roughly 2.5 ml peripheral blood sample was collected into PAXgene tubes and stored at -80 degrees C. Total RNA was isolated from whole blood with the PAXgene blood miRNA kit on an automated QIAcube, without T cell sorting. Peripheral blood from monozygotic twin pairs who were concordant or discordant for inflammatory bowel disease underwent deep TCRalpha and TCRbeta repertoire profiling using unique molecular barcoding. For every twin pair, smoking habits were documented, and each individual was categorised as a current, former or never smoker. Study-wide conclusions, independent of this receptor: The analysis was unable to tell different T cell subtypes apart. The results gave no support for a single strong signal or clonotype linked to IBD. Compared with healthy twins, IBD patients shared fewer clonotypes with other individuals, and the difference was most pronounced in patients with signs of disease activity. Because patients were on differing immunosuppressive treatments, the repertoires may have picked up extra background noise and inter-individual variability. Repertoire similarity did not differ between concordant and discordant twins, possibly due to limited statistical power. IBD patients had lower TCRbeta repertoire diversity, measured by the inverse Simpson index, than their healthy co-twins.

This TCR was sampled from a human donor with ulcerative colitis or Crohn's disease, or a healthy co-twin of an affected twin (not recorded which). Sequenced: blood. The sequence links TRBV20-1 to TRBJ1-5. The CDR3 protein sequence reads: CSAKGRALNNQPQHF.